The sequence of this TCR beta chain was determined in a study of blood T cell repertoires in COVID-19. Study overall: Samples came from the United States, Italy and Spain, spanning acute and convalescent COVID-19. T cells, B-cell-depleted T cells, or PBMCs provided the cDNA or gDNA that served as material.

In the original workflow: Reference gene primer amplification gave estimated nucleated cell counts. Here immunoSEQ multiplex PCR was the method, and the copy in TCRdb shows in-frame clones only, minus some. From that table come the V and J calls and clone size; the DNA was used to work out D and trimming. Of about 83,000 clones in the sample, roughly 86% were seen once. This CDR3 region has 17 residues. CDR1 and CDR2 from the germline V gene are SGHDT and YYEEEE. Trimming took 4 bases from V and 0 from J; bases not matched to a gene: 8. The chain combines TRBV5-6 with TRBJ1-5, with TRBD1 matching 9 bases. Sequenced sample: peripheral blood. The TCR was taken from a woman of 80 years or more in a cohort sampled during active or convalescent COVID-19. CDR3 region: CASSPGQGTYSNQPQHF. In nucleotides, the CDR3 is TGTGCCAGCAGCCCGGGACAGGGTACTTATAGCAATCAGCCCCAGCATTTT.